This T cell receptor beta chain was captured by sequencing in a study of blood T cell repertoires in COVID-19. Authors' analysis steps: The authors estimated nucleated cell counts from reference gene primer amplification. Assay used: immunoSEQ multiplex PCR; TCRdb lists only in-frame clones, some missing. V, J and clone size are those of that table, while D and trimming were read from the DNA. The sample records about 200,000 clones, 86% being singletons. Those enrolled, adults aged 18 to 89 years, came from about two dozen US areas. The receptor's source is a woman between 40 and 50 years old in a cohort exposed to, infected with or recovered from COVID-19 (not recorded which). Sequences were obtained from PBMCs or T cells enriched from blood (not recorded which).

CDR3 sequence reads: CASSPLAGNYGYTF. As DNA, the CDR3 is TGTGCCAGCAGCCCCCTAGCGGGGAACTATGGCTACACCTTC. This chain uses TRBV7-9 with TRBJ1-2; D is unclear. The CDR3 has 14 residues. CDR1 is SEHNR and CDR2 is FQNEAQ in the germline V gene (reference sequence). V lost 5 bases to trimming and J lost 2 bases, with 12 bases between them.